The 5 T cell receptor beta chains below were found in one sample sequenced in a study of glioma-infiltrating T cells after dendritic cell vaccination. The repertoire was sequenced with immunoSEQ multiplex PCR; TCRdb's copy has only in-frame clones and lacks some. The sample carries about 95,000 clones, over 65% recorded once. The specimen was blood, collected before dendritic cell vaccination. These TCRs come from a human donor with glioblastoma.

The rearrangement links TRBV7-8 to TRBJ1-3; D is undetermined. Deletions cut 5 bases from V and 4 bases from J, with 15 bases between. CDR1 and CDR2 (germline): SGHVS, FQNEAQ. The CDR3 loop spans 15 amino acids. The CDR3 coding sequence is TGTGCCAGCAGCGGGCCGGGGAGCCTCGGAAACACCATATATTTT. Its translation: CASSGPGSLGNTIYF.

This chain connects TRBV29-1 to TRBJ2-1, with 14 positions matching TRBD2. The CDR3 runs to 16 residues. Germline loops: CDR1 SQVTM, CDR2 ANQGSEA. J was trimmed by 8 bases and V by 3 bases; bases with no gene match: 9. CDR3 in DNA: TGCAGCGTTGACCCGACTAGCGGGGGGGTGTTAGATGAGCAGTTCTTC. This sequence encodes CSVDPTSGGVLDEQFF.

The chain is built from TRBV7-9 and TRBJ1-6; perhaps TRBD1 as D (6 bases). CDR3 length: 16 amino acids. Per the germline V gene, CDR1 is SEHNR and CDR2 is FQNEAQ (reference sequence). V lost 3 bases and J lost 4, with 13 bases in between. DNA of the CDR3: TGTGCCAGCAGCTTCTCCAAGACAGGATATAATTCACCCCTCCACTTT. Protein product: CASSFSKTGYNSPLHF.

The chain joins TRBV7-8 to TRBJ2-7; 12 bases are shared with TRBD2. J lost 3 bases, V lost 7 bases, and 19 bases had no gene match. The CDR3 totals 19 residues. Per germline, CDR1 SGHVS and CDR2 FQNEAQ. The chain's CDR3 is CASKELGGLAGPRGYEQYF. The CDR3 DNA reads TGTGCCAGCAAAGAACTGGGGGGACTAGCGGGCCCTAGGGGCTACGAGCAGTACTTC.

The rearrangement joins TRBV30 to TRBJ1-2; 10 nucleotides align to TRBD1. The CDR3 spans 15 residues. Unmatched junction bases numbered 8, after V lost 4 bases and J lost 3 bases. Germline values: CDR1 GTSNPN, CDR2 SVGIG (reference sequence). The CDR3 loop is CAWTTGTGVDYGYTF. Here the CDR3 DNA reads TGTGCCTGGACAACCGGGACAGGGGTAGACTATGGCTACACCTTC.